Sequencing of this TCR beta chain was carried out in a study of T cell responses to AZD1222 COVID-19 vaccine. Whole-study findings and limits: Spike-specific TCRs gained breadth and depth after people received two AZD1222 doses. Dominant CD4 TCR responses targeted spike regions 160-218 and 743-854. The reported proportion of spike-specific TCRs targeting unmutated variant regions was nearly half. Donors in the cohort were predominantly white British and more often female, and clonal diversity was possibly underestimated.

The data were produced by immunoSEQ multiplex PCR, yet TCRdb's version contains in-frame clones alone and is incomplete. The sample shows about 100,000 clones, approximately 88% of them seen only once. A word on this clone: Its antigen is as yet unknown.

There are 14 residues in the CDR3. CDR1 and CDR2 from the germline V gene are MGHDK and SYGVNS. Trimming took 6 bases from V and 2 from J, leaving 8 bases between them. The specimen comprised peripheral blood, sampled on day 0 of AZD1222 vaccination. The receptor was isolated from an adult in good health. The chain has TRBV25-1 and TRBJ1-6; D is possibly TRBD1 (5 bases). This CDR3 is CASSRQTYNSPLHF. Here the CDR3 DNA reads TGTGCCAGCAGCCGACAGACCTATAATTCACCCCTCCACTTT. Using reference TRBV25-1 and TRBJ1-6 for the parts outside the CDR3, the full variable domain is EADIYQTPRYLVIGTGKKITLECSQTMGHDKMYWYQQDPGMELHLIHYSYGVNSTEKGDLSSESTVSRIRTEHFPLTLESARPSHTSQYLCASSRQTYNSPLHFGNGTRLTVT.